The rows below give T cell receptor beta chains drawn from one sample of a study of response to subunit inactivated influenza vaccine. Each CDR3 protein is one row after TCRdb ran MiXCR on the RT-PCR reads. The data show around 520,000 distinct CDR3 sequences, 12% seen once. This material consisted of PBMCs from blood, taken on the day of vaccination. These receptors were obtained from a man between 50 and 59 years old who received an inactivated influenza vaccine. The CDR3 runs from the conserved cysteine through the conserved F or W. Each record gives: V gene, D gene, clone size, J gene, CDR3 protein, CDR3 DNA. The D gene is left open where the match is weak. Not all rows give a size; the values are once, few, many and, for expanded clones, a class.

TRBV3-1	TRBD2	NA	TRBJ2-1	CASSPPWRTSGRDNEQFF	TGTGCCAGCAGCCCCCCTTGGAGGACTAGCGGGAGGGACAATGAGCAGTTCTTC
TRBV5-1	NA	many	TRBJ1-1	CASSFQGQANTEAFF	TGCGCCAGCAGCTTCCAGGGGCAGGCGAACACTGAAGCTTTCTTT
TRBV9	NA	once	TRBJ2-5	CASSVHIGETQYF	TGTGCCAGCAGCGTTCATATCGGGGAGACCCAGTACTTC
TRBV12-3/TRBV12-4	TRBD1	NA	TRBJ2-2	CASSFGQGAGGELFF	TGTGCCAGCAGTTTCGGACAGGGGGCCGGCGGGGAGCTGTTTTTT
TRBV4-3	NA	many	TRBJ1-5	CASSQDSGSNQPQHF	TGCGCCAGCAGCCAAGATTCTGGATCCAATCAGCCCCAGCATTTT
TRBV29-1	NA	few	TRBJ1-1	CSAETGARTEAFF	TGCAGCGCCGAAACCGGGGCGCGGACTGAAGCTTTCTTT
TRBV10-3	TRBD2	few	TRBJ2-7	CAISQTSGGYEQYF	TGTGCCATCAGCCAGACTAGCGGGGGATACGAGCAGTACTTC
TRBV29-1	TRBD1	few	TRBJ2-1	CSVVPQGAYNEQFF	TGCAGCGTTGTTCCACAGGGGGCCTACAATGAGCAGTTCTTC
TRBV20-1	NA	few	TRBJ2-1	CSARTDNEQFF	TGCAGTGCCAGGACAGACAATGAGCAGTTCTTC
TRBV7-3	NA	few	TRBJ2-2	CASSLGDVNTGELFF	TGTGCCAGCAGCTTAGGTGATGTAAACACCGGGGAGCTGTTTTTT
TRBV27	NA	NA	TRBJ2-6	CASRQVSGANVLTF	TGTGCCAGCAGGCAGGTCTCTGGGGCCAACGTCCTGACTTTC
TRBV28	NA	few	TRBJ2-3	CATSGRAGADTQYF	TGTGCCACCTCCGGGAGAGCGGGTGCAGATACGCAGTATTTT
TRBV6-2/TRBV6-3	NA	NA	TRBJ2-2	CASSQTRELFF	TGTGCCAGCAGCCAAACACGGGAGCTGTTTTTT
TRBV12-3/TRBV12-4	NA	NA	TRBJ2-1	CASSLERFNEQFF	TGTGCCAGCAGTTTAGAACGATTCAATGAGCAGTTCTTC
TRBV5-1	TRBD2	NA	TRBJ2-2	CASSLRLAATGELFF	TGCGCCAGCAGCTTGAGGCTAGCGGCGACCGGGGAGCTGTTTTTT
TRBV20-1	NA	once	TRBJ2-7	CSASNSGSPNEQYF	TGCAGTGCTTCGAATTCCGGAAGCCCCAACGAGCAGTACTTC
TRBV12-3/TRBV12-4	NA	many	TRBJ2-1	CASSLVRPGSSYNEQFF	TGTGCCAGCAGTTTAGTTCGGCCGGGAAGCTCCTACAATGAGCAGTTCTTC
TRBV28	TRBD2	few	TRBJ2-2	CASTPPLAGSTGELFF	TGTGCCAGCACCCCCCCGCTAGCGGGAAGCACCGGGGAGCTGTTTTTT
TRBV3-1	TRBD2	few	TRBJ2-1	CASSQEAAGGNNEQFF	TGTGCCAGCAGCCAAGAGGCAGCGGGGGGTAACAATGAGCAGTTCTTC
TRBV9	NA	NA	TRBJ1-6	CASSVEGSHNSPLHF	TGTGCCAGCAGCGTAGAAGGGTCCCATAATTCACCCCTCCACTTT
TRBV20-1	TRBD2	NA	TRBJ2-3	CSATPTSGSTDTQYF	TGCAGTGCTACCCCCACTAGCGGGAGCACAGATACGCAGTATTTT
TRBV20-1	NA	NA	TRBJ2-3	CSARRWDGTDTQYF	TGCAGTGCTAGAAGGTGGGACGGCACAGATACGCAGTATTTT
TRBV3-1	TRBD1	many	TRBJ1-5	CASSPGQNNQPQHF	TGTGCCAGCAGCCCGGGACAGAACAATCAGCCCCAGCATTTT
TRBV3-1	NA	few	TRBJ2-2	CASSQGRGRPGELFF	TGTGCCAGCAGCCAAGGCCGGGGCAGGCCCGGGGAGCTGTTTTTT
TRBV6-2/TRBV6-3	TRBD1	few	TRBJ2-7	CASSSQTGVSTYEQYF	TGTGCCAGCAGTTCCCAGACAGGGGTGAGTACCTACGAGCAGTACTTC
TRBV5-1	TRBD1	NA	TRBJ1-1	CASSEGAGDTEAFF	TGCGCCAGCAGTGAGGGGGCAGGTGACACTGAAGCTTTCTTT
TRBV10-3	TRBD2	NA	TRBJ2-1	CAISRTSGRANEQFF	TGTGCCATCAGTCGGACTAGCGGGAGGGCCAATGAGCAGTTCTTC
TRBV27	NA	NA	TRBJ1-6	CASSLFAGNSPLHF	TGTGCCAGCAGTTTGTTCGCTGGTAATTCACCCCTCCACTTT
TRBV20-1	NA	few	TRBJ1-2	CSAAEVIGYTF	TGCAGTGCGGCAGAAGTTATAGGCTACACCTTC
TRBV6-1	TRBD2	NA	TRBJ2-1	CASSRTSGGSNEQFF	TGTGCCAGCAGTCGGACTAGCGGGGGGTCGAATGAGCAGTTCTTC
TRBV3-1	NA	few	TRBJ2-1	CASSQGLRGGSRNYNEQFF	TGTGCCAGCAGCCAAGGGTTAAGGGGGGGGTCCCGAAACTACAATGAGCAGTTCTTC
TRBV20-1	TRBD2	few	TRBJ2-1	CSARDGWLADNEQFF	TGCAGTGCTAGAGATGGGTGGCTAGCGGACAATGAGCAGTTCTTC
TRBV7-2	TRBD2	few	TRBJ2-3	CASRGTSGPTDTQYF	TGTGCCAGTCGGGGGACTAGCGGGCCCACAGATACGCAGTATTTT
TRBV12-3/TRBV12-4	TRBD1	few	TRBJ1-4	CASRQTYRGKTEKLFF	TGTGCCAGCAGACAAACATACAGGGGGAAGACTGAAAAACTGTTTTTT
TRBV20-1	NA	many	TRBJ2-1	CSAVVTVLEQFF	TGCAGTGCCGTGGTTACCGTCCTGGAGCAGTTCTTC
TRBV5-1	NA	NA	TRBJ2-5	CASSDRDPRGETQYF	TGCGCCAGCAGCGACCGGGACCCTCGGGGGGAGACCCAGTACTTC
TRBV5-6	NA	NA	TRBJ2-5	CASSLQGPSQETQYF	TGTGCCAGCAGCTTGCAGGGTCCGAGTCAAGAGACCCAGTACTTC